What follows are 24 T cell receptor beta chains derived from one specimen sequenced in a study of vaccination and CD4 T cells after COVID-19. This sample's treatment: roughly 10-day PBMC culture with coronavirus spike peptide pools or control peptides (ViraFEST assay). Researchers used the Oncomine TCR Beta short-read assay to sequence DNA from cultured CD4+ T cells. TCRdb processed the PCR reads anew with MiXCR; each CDR3 protein has one entry. The table lists 20,000 to 25,000 distinct CDR3 sequences, roughly 70% of them singletons. Their target antigens are unknown. The specimen sequenced was CD4+ T cells from blood, cultured in vitro. The receptors were gathered from a human donor who had recovered from COVID-19.

The chain is built from TRBV7-2 and TRBJ2-7; possibly TRBD2 for D (6 bases). In germline, CDR1 is SGHTA, CDR2 FQGNSA. V lost 0 bases and J 2 bases, leaving 14 bases between the germline ends. This CDR3 comprises 16 residues. The CDR3 coding sequence is TGTGCCAGCAGCTTAGCTGTAGTAGCGGCCACCTACGAGCAGTACTTC. Amino acids: CASSLAVVAATYEQYF.

The V call is TRBV19, the J call TRBJ1-5, with no clear D. V gave up 7 bases and J gave up 7 bases, with 14 bases separating them. The germline CDR1 and CDR2 sequences are LNHDA and SQIVND (reference sequence). This CDR3 has 13 residues. In DNA form, the CDR3 reads TGTGCCAGTACCACATCACCTAGGCAGCCCCAGCATTTT. As protein: CASTTSPRQPQHF. The variable domain in full, completed from reference TRBV19 and TRBJ1-5, reads DGGITQSPKYLFRKEGQNVTLSCEQNLNHDAMYWYRQDPGQGLRLIYYSQIVNDFQKGDIAEGYSVSREKKESFPLTVTSAQKNPTAFYLCASTTSPRQPQHFGDGTRLSIL.

CDR3 DNA: TGTGCCAGCAGTTACTCGAGGGCCTATGGCTACACCTTC. Encoded protein: CASSYSRAYGYTF. The rearrangement uses TRBV6-2 or TRBV6-3 and TRBJ1-2; D is unclear. Per the germline V gene, CDR1 is MNHEY and CDR2 is SVGEGT. Trimming left V 0 bases short and J 4 bases short, with 6 bases between. This CDR3 is 13 amino acids long.

J is TRBJ2-7 and V is TRBV20-1; 9 positions match TRBD2. This CDR3 contains 13 residues. Germline V CDR1 and CDR2: DFQATT, SNEGSKA (reference sequence). Unmatched junction bases numbered 4, after V lost 3 bases and J lost 4 bases. CDR3 sequence: CSARRSGSYEQYF. CDR3 in DNA: TGCAGTGCTAGGCGTAGCGGGAGTTACGAGCAGTACTTC.

This chain joins TRBV19 and TRBJ1-1; possible D gene TRBD1, 6 bases. CDR1 and CDR2 (germline): LNHDA, SQIVND (reference sequence). The CDR3 runs 13 residues. V lost 4 bases and J lost 4, with 10 bases in between. CDR3 in DNA: TGTGCCAGTAGTACCGCAGGGGCCACTGAAGCTTTCTTT. Translation gives CASSTAGATEAFF.

This clonotype was recorded once. The J gene is TRBJ1-4, the V gene TRBV28; no definite D call. Germline CDR1 is MDHEN and CDR2 is SYDVKM. V dropped 6 bases and J dropped 14 bases, with 19 bases sitting between them. The CDR3 has 13 residues. CDR3 amino acids: CASRDQPWSPLFF. In nucleotides, the CDR3 is TGTGCCAGCAGAGACCAACCATGGAGCCCGCTGTTTTTT.

The chain couples TRBV2 to TRBJ2-1; 7 bases are shared with TRBD2. The junction had 7 bases not matched to a gene; V was cut back by 7 bases and J by 7 bases. The CDR3 covers 13 residues. The germline V gene has CDR1 SNHLY and CDR2 FYNNEI. The CDR3: CASTFLGGNEQFF. The CDR3 nucleotides read TGTGCCAGCACCTTCCTGGGGGGGAATGAGCAGTTCTTC.

This clonotype has only one observation. V and J are TRBV20-1 and TRBJ1-5, with TRBD1 matching 9 bases. The length of the CDR3 is 15 residues. Germline V gene sequence: CDR1 DFQATT, CDR2 SNEGSKA (reference sequence). V was clipped by 5 bases and J by 2 bases; unmatched bases: 7. The DNA for the CDR3 is TGCAGTGCTCAAGACAGGGGGAGGGGCAATCAGCCCCAGCATTTT. This encodes CSAQDRGRGNQPQHF.

This clonotype has more than one count but fewer than ten. This chain connects TRBV11-2 to TRBJ2-3, with 13 positions matching TRBD2. V shed 1 base and J 6 bases; nucleotides not matched to a gene: 10. The CDR3 is made up of 18 amino acids. From germline, CDR1 is SGHAT and CDR2 FQNNGV. The CDR3 bases are TGTGCCAGCAGCTTAGCCTTACTAGCGGGAGGGCCGGGGGATACGCAGTATTTT. It yields the protein CASSLALLAGGPGDTQYF.

This rearrangement joins TRBV5-1 to TRBJ1-1; TRBD1 might be the D (5 bases). Trimming cost V 2 bases and J 1 base, with 9 bases left between them. CDR1 and CDR2 (germline): SGHRS, YFSETQ. The CDR3 extends over 14 amino acids. The CDR3 DNA reads as TGCGCCAGCAGCTTACCCGGGGGGAACACTGAAGCTTTCTTT. Amino acids: CASSLPGGNTEAFF. The full variable domain, with the rest looked up from reference TRBV5-1 and TRBJ1-1, is KAGVTQTPRYLIKTRGQQVTLSCSPISGHRSVSWYQQTPGQGLQFLFEYFSETQRNKGNFPGRFSGRQFSNSRSEMNVSTLELGDSALYLCASSLPGGNTEAFFGQGTRLTVV.

The chain combines TRBV27 with TRBJ2-2; TRBD1 agrees at 10 bases. This CDR3 spans 16 amino acids. The V gene end was trimmed by 6 bases and the J gene end by 0 bases; junction bases not matched to a gene: 4. From germline, CDR1 is MNHEY and CDR2 SMNVEV (reference sequence). CDR3 loop: CASRPGQGANTGELFF. CDR3 DNA: TGTGCCAGCAGACCCGGACAGGGGGCGAACACCGGGGAGCTGTTTTTT.

The J gene is TRBJ2-5, the V gene TRBV6-1; the D is unclear. CDR1 and CDR2 (germline): MNHNS, SASEGT. The V gene lost 6 bases and the J gene lost 5 bases, with 7 bases spanning the gap. CDR3 length: 11 residues. CDR3 sequence reads: CASSFVETQYF. The CDR3 DNA reads as TGTGCCAGCAGCTTCGTCGAGACCCAGTACTTC.

The V call is TRBV6-2 or TRBV6-3, the J call TRBJ1-1; weak D call: TRBD1 (6 bases). The CDR3 has 15 amino acids. The V gene lost 11 bases and the J gene lost 3 bases, with 22 bases spanning the gap. Germline V CDR1 and CDR2: MNHEY, SVGEGT. CDR3 amino acids: CAVQGQGKRDTEAFF. The CDR3 DNA is TGTGCCGTCCAGGGGCAGGGGAAGAGGGACACTGAAGCTTTCTTT.

The chain carries TRBV21-1 and TRBJ2-7; TRBD1, the table's D call, was not compared with the DNA. TRBV21-1 is shown as a pseudogene. The CDR3 sequence is 15 residues long. This chain's CDR3 is CASSRGQGPPDEQYF. Here the CDR3 DNA reads TGTGCCAGCAGCCGCGGACAGGGTCCCCCTGACGAGCAGTACTTC.

CDR3 sequence (DNA): TGTGCCAGCAGTACAGGGGGGGGACAGCCCCAGCATTTT. Its protein is CASSTGGGQPQHF. The V and J genes are TRBV2 and TRBJ1-5; 8 nucleotides agree with TRBD1. Per the germline V gene, CDR1 is SNHLY and CDR2 is FYNNEI. The V segment lost 5 bases and the J segment 7 bases; nucleotides outside the gene matches: 4. This CDR3 contains 13 residues.

This sequence joins TRBV6-2 or TRBV6-3 and TRBJ1-5; TRBD1 is a possible D gene (5 bases). This CDR3 has 13 amino acids. Germline values: CDR1 MNHEY, CDR2 SVGEGT. V was trimmed by 2 bases and J by 8 bases, leaving 10 bases between them. As DNA, the CDR3 is TGTGCCAGCAGTTACCCTTTGGGGGAGCCCCAGCATTTT. Its protein is CASSYPLGEPQHF.

This clonotype was counted only a few times. This chain joins TRBV20-1 and TRBJ2-2, with TRBD2 matching 9 bases. The CDR3 is 16 amino acids. CDR1 and CDR2 from the germline V gene are DFQATT and SNEGSKA (reference sequence). J gave up 1 base and V 2 bases, and 5 bases lay outside the gene matches. The CDR3 here is CSARPAGGLNTGELFF. DNA for the CDR3: TGCAGTGCTAGACCAGCGGGAGGACTGAACACCGGGGAGCTGTTTTTT.

The chain couples TRBV20-1 to TRBJ1-1; D is possibly TRBD1 (5 bases). CDR1 is DFQATT and CDR2 is SNEGSKA in the germline V gene (reference sequence). CDR3 length: 12 amino acids. Trimming pared 6 bases from V and 4 bases from J, leaving 12 bases between. CDR3 loop: CSAERGGTEAFF. CDR3 coding DNA: TGCAGTGCCGAAAGGGGAGGCACTGAAGCTTTCTTT.

This clonotype was seen more than once but under ten times. The V and J genes are TRBV27 and TRBJ1-2, with TRBD1 identical over 11 bases. The CDR3 contains 14 residues. CDR1 and CDR2 (germline): MNHEY, SMNVEV (reference sequence). The junction had 8 bases not matched to a gene; V was cut back by 2 bases and J by 12 bases. CDR3 coding DNA: TGTGCCAGCAGTTTAACCGGACAGGGGGCTCATGACACCTTC. Its protein product is CASSLTGQGAHDTF.

The chain uses TRBV6-1 and TRBJ1-5; D unresolved. Germline V CDR1 and CDR2: MNHNS, SASEGT. The CDR3 runs 14 residues. Deletions cut 7 bases from V and 6 bases from J, with 16 bases between. In DNA, the CDR3 is TGTGCCAGCAATCAAGGGAGCGATCGTCAGCCCCAGCATTTT. It yields the protein CASNQGSDRQPQHF.

Only one count was recorded for this clonotype. V is TRBV15 and J is TRBJ2-1; 7 bases align to TRBD2. Germline CDR1 reads LNHNV; CDR2 reads YYDKDF (reference sequence). Germline trimming cut 5 bases from V and 4 bases from J; bases unmatched to any gene: 5. There are 14 residues in the CDR3. CDR3 bases: TGTGCCACCAGCCGGGGGGTTACTTACAATGAGCAGTTCTTC. This encodes CATSRGVTYNEQFF.

This clonotype has only a few counts. The genes are TRBV11-2 and TRBJ2-5, with unresolved D. V was cut by 7 bases and J by 5 bases, with 11 bases left in between. This CDR3 comprises 12 residues. Per germline, CDR1 SGHAT and CDR2 FQNNGV. CDR3 sequence reads: CASTPVRETQYF. The DNA of the CDR3 is TGTGCCAGCACCCCAGTTCGCGAGACCCAGTACTTC.

The chain employs TRBV19 and TRBJ1-2, with unresolved D. Per the germline V gene, CDR1 is LNHDA and CDR2 is SQIVND (reference sequence). The CDR3 totals 18 residues. V lost 3 bases and J lost 5, with 25 bases in between. For the CDR3, the DNA is TGTGCCAGTAGTATCAATTCCGGACCCCTTAGTAACCCTTATGGCTACACCTTC. It specifies CASSINSGPLSNPYGYTF.

J is TRBJ2-3 and V is TRBV19, with 9 bases lining up with TRBD2. V trimming: 7 bases; J trimming: 4 bases; junction bases outside the gene matches: 6. The CDR3 spans 14 residues. Germline V gives CDR1 LNHDA, CDR2 SQIVND (reference sequence). The CDR3 loop reads CASTTGLAPDTQYF. CDR3 bases: TGTGCCAGTACCACCGGACTAGCGCCAGATACGCAGTATTTT.